Each of the 3 T cell receptor beta chains below was sequenced from the same sample in a study of blood T cells in healthy people across ages. Then a second PCR, running about 6 to 12 cycles, was carried out with a sample-barcoded 5' primer and a J-beta primer mix. TCRdb re-called the 5' RACE reads with MiXCR, one entry per CDR3 protein. This sample has about 1.8 million distinct CDR3 sequences, with 49% found just once. The material sequenced was blood. The origin of the receptors is a woman in her thirties or forties in good health.

The V gene is TRBV6-1, the J gene TRBJ2-7; 7 bases are shared with TRBD1. The CDR3 sequence is 15 residues long. V was clipped by 5 bases and J by 2 bases; unmatched bases: 9. CDR1 and CDR2 (germline): MNHNS, SASEGT. CDR3 region: CASSIGTASTYEQYF. The DNA of the CDR3 is TGTGCCAGCAGTATTGGGACAGCCTCTACCTACGAGCAGTACTTC.

This clonotype was picked up a small number of times. This rearrangement joins TRBV7-2 to TRBJ2-1; D possibly matches TRBD1 or TRBD2 (5 bases each). Germline values: CDR1 SGHTA, CDR2 FQGNSA. This CDR3 is built from 13 residues. V gave up 2 bases and J gave up 14 bases, with 16 bases separating them. This CDR3 is CASSLSGAHPKFF. CDR3 in DNA: TGTGCCAGCAGCTTATCCGGGGCCCACCCGAAGTTCTTC.

The chain recombines TRBV10-3 with TRBJ2-7, with D perhaps matching TRBD2 (6 bases). Germline assignment: CDR1 ENHRY and CDR2 SYGVKD. CDR3 length: 14 residues. Trimming shortened V by 4 bases and J by 3 bases, and 13 bases separated the two germline ends. The CDR3 sequence: CAISVGGMGYEQYF. As DNA, the CDR3 is TGTGCCATCAGTGTCGGGGGTATGGGCTACGAGCAGTACTTC.